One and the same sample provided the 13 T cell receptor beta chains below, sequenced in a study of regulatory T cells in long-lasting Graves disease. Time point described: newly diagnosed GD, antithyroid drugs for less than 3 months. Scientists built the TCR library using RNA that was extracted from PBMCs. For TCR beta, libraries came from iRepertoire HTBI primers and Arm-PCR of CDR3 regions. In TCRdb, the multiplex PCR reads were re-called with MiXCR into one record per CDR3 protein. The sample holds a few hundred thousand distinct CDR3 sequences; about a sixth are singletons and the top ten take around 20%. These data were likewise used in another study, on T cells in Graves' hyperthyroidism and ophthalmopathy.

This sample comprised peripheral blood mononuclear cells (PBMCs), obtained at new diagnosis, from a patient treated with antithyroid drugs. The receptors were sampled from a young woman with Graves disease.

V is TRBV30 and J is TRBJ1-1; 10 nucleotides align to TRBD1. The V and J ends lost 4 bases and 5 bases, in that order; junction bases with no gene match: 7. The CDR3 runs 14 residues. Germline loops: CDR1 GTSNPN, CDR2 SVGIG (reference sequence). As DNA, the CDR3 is TGTGCCTGGACTACCCGGGACAGGGGAACTGAAGCTTTCTTT. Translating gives CAWTTRDRGTEAFF.

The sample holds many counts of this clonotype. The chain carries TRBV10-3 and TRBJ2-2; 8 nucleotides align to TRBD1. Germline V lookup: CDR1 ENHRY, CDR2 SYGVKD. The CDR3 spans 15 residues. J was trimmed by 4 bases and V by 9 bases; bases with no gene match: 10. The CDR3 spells CAIRGGQGSTGELFF. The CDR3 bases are TGTGCCATTAGGGGCGGACAGGGATCCACCGGGGAGCTGTTTTTT.

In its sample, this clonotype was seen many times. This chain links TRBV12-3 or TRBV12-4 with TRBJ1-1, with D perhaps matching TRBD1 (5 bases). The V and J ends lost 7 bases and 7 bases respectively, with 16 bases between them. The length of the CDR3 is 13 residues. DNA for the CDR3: TGTGCCAGCATTGGTTGGAGGGGTGGTGAAGCTTTCTTT. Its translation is CASIGWRGGEAFF.

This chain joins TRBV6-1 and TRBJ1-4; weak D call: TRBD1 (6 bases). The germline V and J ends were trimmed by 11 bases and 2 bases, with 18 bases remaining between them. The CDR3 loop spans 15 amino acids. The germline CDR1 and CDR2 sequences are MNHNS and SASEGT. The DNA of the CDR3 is TGTGCCCGCCTCCCCACCGGACAGACTAATGAAAAACTGTTTTTT. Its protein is CARLPTGQTNEKLFF.

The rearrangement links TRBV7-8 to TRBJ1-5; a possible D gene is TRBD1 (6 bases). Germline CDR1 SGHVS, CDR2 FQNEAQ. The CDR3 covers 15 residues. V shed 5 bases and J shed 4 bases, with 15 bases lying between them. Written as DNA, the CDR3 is TGTGCCAGCAGCCCCGGGAGGGACAATAATCAGCCCCAGCATTTT. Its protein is CASSPGRDNNQPQHF.

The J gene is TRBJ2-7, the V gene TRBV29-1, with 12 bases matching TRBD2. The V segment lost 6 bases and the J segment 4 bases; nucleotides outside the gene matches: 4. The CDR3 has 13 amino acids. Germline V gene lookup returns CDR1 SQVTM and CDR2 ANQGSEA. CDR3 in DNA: TGCAGCGTCCGGACTAGCGGGGCGTACGAGCAGTACTTC. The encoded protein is CSVRTSGAYEQYF.

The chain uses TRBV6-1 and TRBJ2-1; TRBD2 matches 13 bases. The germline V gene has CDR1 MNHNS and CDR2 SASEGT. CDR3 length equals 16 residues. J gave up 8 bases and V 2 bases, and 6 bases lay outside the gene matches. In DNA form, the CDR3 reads TGTGCCAGCAGTGAACGCGGGACTAGCGGGACCGATGAGCAGTTCTTC. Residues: CASSERGTSGTDEQFF.

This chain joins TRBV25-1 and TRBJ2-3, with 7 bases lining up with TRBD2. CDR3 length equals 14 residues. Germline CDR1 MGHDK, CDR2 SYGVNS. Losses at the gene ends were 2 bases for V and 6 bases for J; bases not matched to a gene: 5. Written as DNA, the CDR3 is TGTGCCAGCAGTGAAGGGGGGGTGGCGGATACGCAGTATTTT. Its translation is CASSEGGVADTQYF.

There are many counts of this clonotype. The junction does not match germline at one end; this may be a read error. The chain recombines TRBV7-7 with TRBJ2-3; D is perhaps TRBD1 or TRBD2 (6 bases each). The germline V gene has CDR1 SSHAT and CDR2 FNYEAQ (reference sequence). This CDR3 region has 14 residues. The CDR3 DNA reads TGTGCTAGCAGCCCCTTGGGGGGCGCAGATACGCAGTATTTT. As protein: CASSPLGGADTQYF. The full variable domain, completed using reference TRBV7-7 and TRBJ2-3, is GAGVSQSPRYKVTKRGQDVTLRCDPISSHATLYWYQQALGQGPEFLTYFNYEAQPDKSGLPSDRFSAERPEGSISTLTIQRTEQRDSAMYRCASSPLGGADTQYFGPGTRLTVL.

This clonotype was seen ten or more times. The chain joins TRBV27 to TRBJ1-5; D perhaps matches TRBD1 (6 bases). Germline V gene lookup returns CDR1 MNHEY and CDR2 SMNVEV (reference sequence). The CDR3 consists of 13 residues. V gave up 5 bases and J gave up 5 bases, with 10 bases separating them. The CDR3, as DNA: TGTGCCAGCAGTCACGCAGGGGATCAGCCCCAGCATTTT. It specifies CASSHAGDQPQHF.

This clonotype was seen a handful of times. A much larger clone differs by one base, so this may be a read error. The CDR3 DNA reads as TGTGCCAGCAGCCGCGGGTCCGGGAGTGGCAGGACCCAGTACTTC. Residues: CASSRGSGSGRTQYF. The rearrangement uses TRBV11-2 and TRBJ2-5; D is possibly TRBD2 (6 bases). CDR3 length: 15 amino acids. V was trimmed by 5 bases and J by 7 bases, leaving 20 bases between them. CDR1 SGHAT and CDR2 FQNNGV come from the germline V gene.

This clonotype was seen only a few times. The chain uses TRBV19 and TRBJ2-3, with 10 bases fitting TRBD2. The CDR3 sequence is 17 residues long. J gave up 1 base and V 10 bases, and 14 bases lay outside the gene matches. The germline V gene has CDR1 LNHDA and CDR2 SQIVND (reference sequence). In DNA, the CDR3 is TGTGCCACCAGGTGGACTAGCGGACATTCACGCACAGATACGCAGTATTTT. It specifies CATRWTSGHSRTDTQYF.

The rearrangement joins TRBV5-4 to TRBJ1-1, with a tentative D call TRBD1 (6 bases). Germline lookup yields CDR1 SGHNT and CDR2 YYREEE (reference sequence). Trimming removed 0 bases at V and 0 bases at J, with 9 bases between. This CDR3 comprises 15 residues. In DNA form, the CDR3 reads TGTGCCAGCAGCTTGGCGGGGGCCATGAACACTGAAGCTTTCTTT. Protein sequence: CASSLAGAMNTEAFF.